The rows below give T cell receptor beta chains drawn from one sample of a study of T cell repertoires in cytomegalovirus infection. TCRdb reprocessed the reads with MiXCR, giving one entry per CDR3 protein. The sample yields 150,000 to 200,000 distinct CDR3 sequences, roughly 9% seen once. Sample: PBMCs. The receptors were gathered from a human donor in good health (CMV status not recorded). Some clones in this sample may be carry-over from other donors' samples. CDR3s leave out the opening cysteine and the closing phenylalanine or tryptophan. Fields, in order: V gene, J gene, CDR3 protein.

V gene: TRBV20-1
J gene: TRBJ2-7
CDR3 protein: SASGAGPYEQY

V gene: TRBV7-9
J gene: TRBJ1-2
CDR3 protein: ASSSRIGLDYGYT

V gene: TRBV2
J gene: TRBJ2-3
CDR3 protein: ASSGFAGGPDTQY

V gene: TRBV18
J gene: TRBJ1-1
CDR3 protein: ASSPTRSNTEAF

V gene: TRBV30
J gene: TRBJ1-4
CDR3 protein: AWSVEGGGEKLF

V gene: TRBV7-3
J gene: TRBJ2-2
CDR3 protein: ASSPAARGTGELF

V gene: TRBV6-6
J gene: TRBJ2-1
CDR3 protein: ASSYVSSGSYEQF

V gene: TRBV2
J gene: TRBJ2-1
CDR3 protein: ASGRLAGGPIFEQF

V gene: TRBV7-2
J gene: TRBJ1-5
CDR3 protein: ASSRTGVQPQH

V gene: TRBV7-2
J gene: TRBJ2-1
CDR3 protein: ASSRGLVADEQF

V gene: TRBV11-2
J gene: TRBJ1-6
CDR3 protein: ASSETSGFWNLPLH

V gene: TRBV7-2
J gene: TRBJ2-1
CDR3 protein: ASSSSMRIPALDNEQF

V gene: TRBV6-2/TRBV6-3
J gene: TRBJ2-1
CDR3 protein: ASSLADRAEQF

V gene: TRBV28
J gene: TRBJ2-7
CDR3 protein: ASSLTGATYEQY

V gene: TRBV28
J gene: TRBJ1-5
CDR3 protein: ASSFGFKTVNQPQH

V gene: TRBV9
J gene: TRBJ2-1
CDR3 protein: ASSVGGDMSYNEQF

V gene: TRBV7-9
J gene: TRBJ1-2
CDR3 protein: ASSSGTSPDGYT

V gene: TRBV2
J gene: TRBJ2-5
CDR3 protein: ASIPDRGVMETQY

V gene: TRBV4-1
J gene: TRBJ2-7
CDR3 protein: ASSPGTSGYEQY

V gene: TRBV7-2
J gene: TRBJ2-1
CDR3 protein: ASSSPRGRAYNEQF

V gene: TRBV7-2
J gene: TRBJ1-2
CDR3 protein: ASSLPRDREGYT

V gene: TRBV12-3/TRBV12-4
J gene: TRBJ2-2
CDR3 protein: ASRAAGTGLLAGDHTGELF

V gene: TRBV10-3
J gene: TRBJ1-2
CDR3 protein: AIRPSTGTYGYT

V gene: TRBV5-5
J gene: TRBJ1-2
CDR3 protein: ASSQTGQNYGYT

V gene: TRBV7-2
J gene: TRBJ2-3
CDR3 protein: ASSFRVAGARDTQY

V gene: TRBV5-4
J gene: TRBJ2-3
CDR3 protein: ASRPDRGRTDTQY

V gene: TRBV28
J gene: TRBJ1-5
CDR3 protein: ASRMDRGGRSNQPQH

V gene: TRBV7-3
J gene: TRBJ2-5
CDR3 protein: ASSPGGSRETQY

V gene: TRBV7-9
J gene: TRBJ1-1
CDR3 protein: ASARGGNTEAF

V gene: TRBV29-1
J gene: TRBJ1-2
CDR3 protein: SSEAGGGYGYT

V gene: TRBV7-9
J gene: TRBJ2-1
CDR3 protein: ASSLKTWNNEQF

V gene: TRBV20-1
J gene: TRBJ1-3
CDR3 protein: SARTGGAGNTIY

V gene: TRBV7-2
J gene: TRBJ2-3
CDR3 protein: ASSLSRWGGTDTQY

V gene: TRBV18
J gene: TRBJ1-1
CDR3 protein: ASSRGQKAF

V gene: TRBV12-3/TRBV12-4
J gene: TRBJ2-2
CDR3 protein: ASSLKKTGELF

V gene: TRBV7-2
J gene: TRBJ2-2
CDR3 protein: ASSASGTGNTGELF

V gene: TRBV11-3
J gene: TRBJ2-3
CDR3 protein: ASSLGRASGDTQY

V gene: TRBV6-4
J gene: TRBJ2-3
CDR3 protein: ASSDGTGGTDTQY

V gene: TRBV6-2/TRBV6-3
J gene: TRBJ2-1
CDR3 protein: ASSHPGTSISYNEQF

V gene: TRBV28
J gene: TRBJ1-5
CDR3 protein: ASSPTGTGFLEPQH

V gene: TRBV20-1
J gene: TRBJ1-2
CDR3 protein: SASGTGSQYGYT

V gene: TRBV29-1
J gene: TRBJ2-4
CDR3 protein: SVEVVGSKNIQY

V gene: TRBV19
J gene: TRBJ2-1
CDR3 protein: ASSAGTRDEQF

V gene: TRBV28
J gene: TRBJ2-6
CDR3 protein: ASSTQGSGANVLT

V gene: TRBV7-2
J gene: TRBJ2-5
CDR3 protein: ASSQGLKTQY

V gene: TRBV19
J gene: TRBJ2-1
CDR3 protein: ASSQRHRSYNEQF

V gene: TRBV6-2/TRBV6-3
J gene: TRBJ2-7
CDR3 protein: ASSSGSDRRIGFYLYEQY

V gene: TRBV19
J gene: TRBJ2-1
CDR3 protein: ASSISGAGEQF